This is a list of T cell receptor beta chains from one sample in a study of blood T cell repertoires in COVID-19. Assay: immunoSEQ multiplex PCR; the TCRdb copy retains only in-frame clones and omits some. The repertoire includes some 50,000 clones, approximately 87% of them detected once, and 4% sits in the top ten. The sequencing input was peripheral blood. The receptors here all came from a man in his fifties or sixties with acute or convalescent COVID-19. Both conserved end residues are trimmed from each CDR3.

J gene: TRBJ1-1; V gene: TRBV25-1; CDR3 protein: ASKDAKGAEAF
J gene: TRBJ1-1; V gene: TRBV30; CDR3 protein: AWSVLGGRTEAF
J gene: TRBJ2-7; V gene: TRBV11-3; CDR3 protein: ASRPGRDAYEQY
J gene: TRBJ1-2; V gene: TRBV6-6; CDR3 protein: ASSTTAEGGYT
J gene: TRBJ1-2; V gene: TRBV6-5; CDR3 protein: ASTLGAGGNYGYT
J gene: TRBJ2-7; V gene: TRBV7-9; CDR3 protein: ASSPGTGKAYEQY
J gene: TRBJ2-7; V gene: TRBV6-6; CDR3 protein: ASSYQDSYEQY
J gene: TRBJ2-2; V gene: TRBV19; CDR3 protein: ASSIWRERTGELF
J gene: TRBJ2-5; V gene: TRBV7-3; CDR3 protein: ASPDRLLTPRVCYQETQY
J gene: TRBJ1-5; V gene: TRBV19; CDR3 protein: ASKREGNQPQH
J gene: TRBJ2-1; V gene: TRBV7-9; CDR3 protein: ASSEPGLASF
J gene: TRBJ2-7; V gene: TRBV4-2; CDR3 protein: ASSHGLAGGYYEQY
J gene: TRBJ2-7; V gene: TRBV3-1/TRBV3-2; CDR3 protein: ASSLGKGGSYEQY
J gene: TRBJ2-3; V gene: TRBV9; CDR3 protein: ASSGLAGGIRGTDTQY
J gene: TRBJ2-4; V gene: TRBV10-1; CDR3 protein: ASSETGGKNIQY
J gene: TRBJ1-5; V gene: TRBV2; CDR3 protein: ASSVSGNQPQH
J gene: TRBJ1-2; V gene: TRBV7-8; CDR3 protein: ASSYLPGVSGPYT